This TCR beta chain is from a study of cytomegalovirus exposure and HLA in healthy donors. Trimming stripped 3 bases from V and 3 bases from J, with 12 bases between. This CDR3 comprises 15 residues. The V gene's germline CDR1 is LNHDA and CDR2 SQIVND (reference sequence). Use of 60 Vbeta and 13 Jbeta primers characterized the PCR. Method: immunoSEQ multiplex PCR; TCRdb's copy keeps in-frame clones and lacks some. The sample has 100,000 to 150,000 clones; over 60% are singletons. Sequencing was done on a sample of PBMCs. The chain joins TRBV19 to TRBJ1-5; D uncertain. This sequence originates from a human donor in good health. This CDR3 is CASSMSLAPNQPQHF. The CDR3 nucleotides read TGTGCCAGTAGTATGTCCCTGGCTCCCAATCAGCCCCAGCATTTT.